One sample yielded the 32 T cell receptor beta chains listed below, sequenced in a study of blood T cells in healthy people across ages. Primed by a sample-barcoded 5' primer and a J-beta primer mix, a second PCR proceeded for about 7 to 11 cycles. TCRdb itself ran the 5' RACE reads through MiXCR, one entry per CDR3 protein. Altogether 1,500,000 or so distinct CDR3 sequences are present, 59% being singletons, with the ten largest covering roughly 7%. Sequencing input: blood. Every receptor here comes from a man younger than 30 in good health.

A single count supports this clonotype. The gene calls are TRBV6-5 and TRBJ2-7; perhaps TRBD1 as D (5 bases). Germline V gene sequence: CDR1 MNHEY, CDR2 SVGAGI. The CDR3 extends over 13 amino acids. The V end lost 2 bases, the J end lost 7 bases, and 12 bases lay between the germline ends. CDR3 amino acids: CASSYQGLEEQYF. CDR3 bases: TGTGCCAGCAGTTACCAGGGTCTGGAAGAGCAGTACTTC.

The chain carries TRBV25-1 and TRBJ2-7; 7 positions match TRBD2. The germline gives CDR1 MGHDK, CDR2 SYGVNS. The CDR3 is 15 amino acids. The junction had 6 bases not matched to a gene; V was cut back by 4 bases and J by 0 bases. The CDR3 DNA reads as TGTGCCAGCAGTGTACTTGGCGGGAGCTCCTACGAGCAGTACTTC. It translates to CASSVLGGSSYEQYF.

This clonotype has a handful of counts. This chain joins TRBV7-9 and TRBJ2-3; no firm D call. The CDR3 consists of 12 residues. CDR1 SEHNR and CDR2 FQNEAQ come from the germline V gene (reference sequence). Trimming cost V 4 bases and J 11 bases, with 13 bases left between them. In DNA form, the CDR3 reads TGTGCCAGCAGCTCGGGTCCCGACAAGCAGTATTTT. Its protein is CASSSGPDKQYF.

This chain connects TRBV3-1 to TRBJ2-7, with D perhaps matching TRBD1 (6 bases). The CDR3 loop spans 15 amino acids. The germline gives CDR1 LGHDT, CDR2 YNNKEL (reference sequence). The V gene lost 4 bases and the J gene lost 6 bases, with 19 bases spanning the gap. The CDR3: CASSRRTEDSAEQYF. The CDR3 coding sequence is TGTGCCAGCAGCCGGAGGACAGAAGACAGCGCCGAGCAGTACTTC.

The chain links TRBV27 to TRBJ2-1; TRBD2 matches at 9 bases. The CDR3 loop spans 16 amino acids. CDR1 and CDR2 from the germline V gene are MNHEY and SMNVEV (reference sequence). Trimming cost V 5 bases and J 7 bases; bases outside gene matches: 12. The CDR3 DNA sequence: TGTGCCAGCAGTAACATAGCGGGAGCCGTAAAGAATGAGCAGTTCTTC. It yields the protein CASSNIAGAVKNEQFF.

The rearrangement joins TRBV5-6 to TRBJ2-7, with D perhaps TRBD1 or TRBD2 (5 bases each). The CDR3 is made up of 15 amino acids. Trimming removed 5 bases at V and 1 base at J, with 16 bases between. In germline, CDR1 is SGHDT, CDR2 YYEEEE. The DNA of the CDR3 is TGTGCCAGCAGATCGGTGACGGGACCTTCCTACGAGCAGTACTTC. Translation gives CASRSVTGPSYEQYF.

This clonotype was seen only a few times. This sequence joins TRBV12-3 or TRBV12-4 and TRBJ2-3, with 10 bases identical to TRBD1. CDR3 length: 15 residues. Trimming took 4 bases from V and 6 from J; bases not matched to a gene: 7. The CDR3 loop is CASSSGQGDADTQYF. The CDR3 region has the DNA TGTGCCAGCAGTTCTGGACAGGGGGATGCGGATACGCAGTATTTT.

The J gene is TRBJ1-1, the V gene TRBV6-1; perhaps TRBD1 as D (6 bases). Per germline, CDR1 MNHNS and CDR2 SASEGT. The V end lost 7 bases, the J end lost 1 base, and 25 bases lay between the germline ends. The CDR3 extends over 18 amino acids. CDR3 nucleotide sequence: TGTGCCAGCATCCCTTGGTATCGGACAGACGAAGGGAACACTGAAGCTTTCTTT. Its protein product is CASIPWYRTDEGNTEAFF.

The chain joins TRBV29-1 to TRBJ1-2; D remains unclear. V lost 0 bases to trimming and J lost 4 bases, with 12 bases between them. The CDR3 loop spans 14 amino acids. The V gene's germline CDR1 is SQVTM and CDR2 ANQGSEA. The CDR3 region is CSVEERQEGYGYTF. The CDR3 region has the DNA TGCAGCGTTGAAGAGAGGCAGGAAGGCTATGGCTACACCTTC.

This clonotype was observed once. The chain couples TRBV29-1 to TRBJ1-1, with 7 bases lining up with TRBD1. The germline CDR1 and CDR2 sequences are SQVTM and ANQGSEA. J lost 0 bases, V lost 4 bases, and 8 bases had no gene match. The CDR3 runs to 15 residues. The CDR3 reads CSVGRDSGLNTEAFF. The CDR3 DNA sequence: TGCAGCGTTGGCCGGGACAGCGGCTTGAACACTGAAGCTTTCTTT.

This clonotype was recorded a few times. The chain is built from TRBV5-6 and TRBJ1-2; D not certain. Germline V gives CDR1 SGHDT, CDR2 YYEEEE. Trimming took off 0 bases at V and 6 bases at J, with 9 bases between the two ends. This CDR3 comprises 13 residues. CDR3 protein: CASSLEASNGYTF. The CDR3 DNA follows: TGTGCCAGCAGCTTGGAGGCCTCGAATGGCTACACCTTC. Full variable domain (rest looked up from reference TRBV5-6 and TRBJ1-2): DAGVTQSPTHLIKTRGQQVTLRCSPKSGHDTVSWYQQALGQGPQFIFQYYEEEERQRGNFPDRFSGHQFPNYSSELNVNALLLGDSALYLCASSLEASNGYTFGSGTRLTVV.

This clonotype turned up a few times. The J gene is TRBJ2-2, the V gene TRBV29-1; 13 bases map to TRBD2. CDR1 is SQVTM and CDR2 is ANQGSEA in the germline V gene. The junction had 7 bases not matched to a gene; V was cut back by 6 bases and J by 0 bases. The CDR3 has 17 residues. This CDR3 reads CSVGGLAGLANTGELFF. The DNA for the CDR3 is TGCAGCGTGGGGGGACTAGCGGGGTTAGCGAACACCGGGGAGCTGTTTTTT.

The CDR3: CASRADTDSPLHF. CDR3 sequence (DNA): TGCGCCAGCAGGGCGGATACGGACTCACCCCTCCACTTT. This chain connects TRBV10-2 to TRBJ1-6; D ambiguous. Trimming left V 6 bases short and J 10 bases short, with 13 bases between. Germline V gene data show CDR1 as WSHSY and CDR2 as SAAADI. The CDR3 length is 13 residues.

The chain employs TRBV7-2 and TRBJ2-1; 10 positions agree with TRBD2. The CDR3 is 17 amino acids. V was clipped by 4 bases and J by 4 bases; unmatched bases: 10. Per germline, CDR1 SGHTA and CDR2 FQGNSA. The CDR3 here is CASSSRGSGRGYNEQFF. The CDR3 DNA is TGTGCCAGCAGCTCTAGGGGGAGCGGGAGGGGTTACAATGAGCAGTTCTTC.

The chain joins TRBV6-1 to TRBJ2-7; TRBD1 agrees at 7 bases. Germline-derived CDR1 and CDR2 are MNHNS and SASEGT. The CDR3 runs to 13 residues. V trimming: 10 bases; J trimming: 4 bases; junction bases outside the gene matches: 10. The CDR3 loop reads CATPGTDTYEQYF. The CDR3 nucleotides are TGTGCCACCCCAGGGACAGACACTTACGAGCAGTACTTC.

CDR3 residues: CASSHNQQGTYGYTF. As DNA, the CDR3 is TGTGCCAGCAGCCACAACCAACAGGGAACCTATGGCTACACCTTC. The chain joins TRBV4-2 to TRBJ1-2, with D maybe TRBD1 (6 bases). The CDR3 runs 15 residues. The germline V gene encodes CDR1 LGHNA and CDR2 YNFKEQ. V lost 3 bases to trimming and J lost 4 bases, with 15 bases between them.

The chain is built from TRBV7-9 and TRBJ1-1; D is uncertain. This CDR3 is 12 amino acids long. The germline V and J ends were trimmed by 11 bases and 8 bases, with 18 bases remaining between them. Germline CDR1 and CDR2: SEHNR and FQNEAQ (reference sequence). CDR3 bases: TGTGCCGCGAATTCCCGTGGCCCAGAAGCTTTCTTT. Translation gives CAANSRGPEAFF. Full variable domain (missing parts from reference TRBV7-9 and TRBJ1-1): DTGVSQNPRHKITKRGQNVTFRCDPISEHNRLYWYRQTLGQGPEFLTYFQNEAQLEKSRLLSDRFSAERPKGSFSTLEIQRTEQGDSAMYLCAANSRGPEAFFGQGTRLTVV.

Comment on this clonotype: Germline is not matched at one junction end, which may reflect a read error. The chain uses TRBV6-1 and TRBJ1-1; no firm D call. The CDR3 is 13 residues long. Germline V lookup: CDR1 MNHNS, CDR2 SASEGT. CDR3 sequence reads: CASSEKENTEVFF. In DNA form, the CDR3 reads TGTGCCAGCAGTGAAAAGGAGAACACTGAAGTTTTCTTT.

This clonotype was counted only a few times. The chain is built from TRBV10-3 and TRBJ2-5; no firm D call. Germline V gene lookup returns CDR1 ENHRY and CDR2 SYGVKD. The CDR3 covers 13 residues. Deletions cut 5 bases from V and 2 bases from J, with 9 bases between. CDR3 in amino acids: CAISRVLQETQYF. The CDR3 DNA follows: TGTGCCATCAGTCGGGTCCTTCAAGAGACCCAGTACTTC.

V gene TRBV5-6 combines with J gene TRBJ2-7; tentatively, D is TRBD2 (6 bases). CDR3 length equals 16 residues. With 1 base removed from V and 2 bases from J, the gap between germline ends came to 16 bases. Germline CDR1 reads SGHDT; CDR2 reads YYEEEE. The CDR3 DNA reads TGTGCCAGCAGCTTGAGGGCGGGAAGCCCCCCCTACGAGCAGTACTTC. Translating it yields CASSLRAGSPPYEQYF.

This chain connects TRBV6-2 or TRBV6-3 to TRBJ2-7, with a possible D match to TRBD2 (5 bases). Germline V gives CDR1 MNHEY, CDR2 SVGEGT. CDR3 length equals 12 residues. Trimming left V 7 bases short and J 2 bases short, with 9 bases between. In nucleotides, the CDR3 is TGTGCCAGCACGACGACTACCTACGAGCAGTACTTC. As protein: CASTTTTYEQYF.

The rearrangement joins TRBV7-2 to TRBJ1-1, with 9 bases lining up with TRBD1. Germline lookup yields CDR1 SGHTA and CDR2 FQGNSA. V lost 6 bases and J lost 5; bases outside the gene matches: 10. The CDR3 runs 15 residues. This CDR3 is CASSGQGISYTEAFF. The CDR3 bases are TGTGCCAGCAGTGGACAGGGGATAAGTTATACTGAAGCTTTCTTT. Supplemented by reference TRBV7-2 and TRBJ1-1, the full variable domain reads GAGVSQSPSNKVTEKGKDVELRCDPISGHTALYWYRQSLGQGLEFLIYFQGNSAPDKSGLPSDRFSAERTGGSVSTLTIQRTQQEDSAVYLCASSGQGISYTEAFFGQGTRLTVV.

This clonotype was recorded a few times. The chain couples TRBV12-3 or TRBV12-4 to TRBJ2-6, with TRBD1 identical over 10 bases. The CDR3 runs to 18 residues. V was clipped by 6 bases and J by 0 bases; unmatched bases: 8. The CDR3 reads CASRLRQGAFSGANVLTF. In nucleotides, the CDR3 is TGTGCCAGCAGGCTACGACAGGGGGCATTCTCTGGGGCCAACGTCCTGACTTTC.

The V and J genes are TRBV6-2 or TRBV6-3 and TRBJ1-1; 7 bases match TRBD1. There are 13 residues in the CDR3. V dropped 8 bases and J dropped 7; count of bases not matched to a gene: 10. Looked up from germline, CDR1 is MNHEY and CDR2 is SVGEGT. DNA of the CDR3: TGTGCCAGCGGAGGGACAGTAAAAAGTGAAGCTTTCTTT. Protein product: CASGGTVKSEAFF.

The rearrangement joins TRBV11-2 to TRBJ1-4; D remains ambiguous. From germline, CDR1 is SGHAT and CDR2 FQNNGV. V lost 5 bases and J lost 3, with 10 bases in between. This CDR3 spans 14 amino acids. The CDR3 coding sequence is TGTGCCAGCAGCCCCAATCAGCCTAATGAAAAACTGTTTTTT. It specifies CASSPNQPNEKLFF.

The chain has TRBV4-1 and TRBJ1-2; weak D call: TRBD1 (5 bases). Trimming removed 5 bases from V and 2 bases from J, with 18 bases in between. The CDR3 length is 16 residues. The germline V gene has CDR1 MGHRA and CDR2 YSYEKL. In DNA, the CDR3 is TGCGCCAGCAGCTTGGGGGGGGACGGTACGAACTATGGCTACACCTTC. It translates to CASSLGGDGTNYGYTF.

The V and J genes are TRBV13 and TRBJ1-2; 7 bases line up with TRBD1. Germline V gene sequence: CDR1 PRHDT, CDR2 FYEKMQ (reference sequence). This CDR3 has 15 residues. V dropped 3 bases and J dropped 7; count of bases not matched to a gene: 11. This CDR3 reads CASSFDRTGRFGYTF. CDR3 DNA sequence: TGTGCCAGCAGCTTCGACCGGACAGGTCGTTTTGGCTACACCTTC.

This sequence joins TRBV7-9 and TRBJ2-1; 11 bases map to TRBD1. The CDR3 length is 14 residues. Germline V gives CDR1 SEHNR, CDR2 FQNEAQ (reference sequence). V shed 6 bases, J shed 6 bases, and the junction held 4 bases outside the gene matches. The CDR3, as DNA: TGTGCCAGCAGACCTGGGACAGGGGGCAATGAGCAGTTCTTC. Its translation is CASRPGTGGNEQFF.

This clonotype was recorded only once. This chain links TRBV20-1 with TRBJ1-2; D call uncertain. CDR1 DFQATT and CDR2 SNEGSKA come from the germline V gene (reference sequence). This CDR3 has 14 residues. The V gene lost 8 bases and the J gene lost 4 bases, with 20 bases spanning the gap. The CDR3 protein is CSCITDYPSYGYTF. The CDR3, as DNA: TGCAGTTGCATAACGGACTATCCGTCCTATGGCTACACCTTC.

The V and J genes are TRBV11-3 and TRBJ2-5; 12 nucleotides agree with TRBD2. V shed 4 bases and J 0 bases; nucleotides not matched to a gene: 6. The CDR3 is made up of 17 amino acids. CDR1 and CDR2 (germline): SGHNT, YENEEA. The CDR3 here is CASSSSRLAGDQETQYF. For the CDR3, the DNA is TGTGCCAGCAGCTCGAGCCGACTAGCGGGAGACCAAGAGACCCAGTACTTC.

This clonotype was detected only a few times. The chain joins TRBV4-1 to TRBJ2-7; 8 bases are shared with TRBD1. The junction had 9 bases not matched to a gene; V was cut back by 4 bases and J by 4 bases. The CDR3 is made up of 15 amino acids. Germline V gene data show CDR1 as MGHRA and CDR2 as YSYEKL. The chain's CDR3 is CASSLRDRWFYEQYF. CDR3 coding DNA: TGCGCCAGCAGCCTCCGGGACAGGTGGTTTTACGAGCAGTACTTC.

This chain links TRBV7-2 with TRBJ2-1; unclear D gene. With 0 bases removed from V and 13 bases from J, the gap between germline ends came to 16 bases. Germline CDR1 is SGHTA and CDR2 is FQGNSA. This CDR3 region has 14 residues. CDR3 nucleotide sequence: TGTGCCAGCAGCTTAGCACGCCAGGATCAGACCCAGTTCTTC. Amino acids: CASSLARQDQTQFF.